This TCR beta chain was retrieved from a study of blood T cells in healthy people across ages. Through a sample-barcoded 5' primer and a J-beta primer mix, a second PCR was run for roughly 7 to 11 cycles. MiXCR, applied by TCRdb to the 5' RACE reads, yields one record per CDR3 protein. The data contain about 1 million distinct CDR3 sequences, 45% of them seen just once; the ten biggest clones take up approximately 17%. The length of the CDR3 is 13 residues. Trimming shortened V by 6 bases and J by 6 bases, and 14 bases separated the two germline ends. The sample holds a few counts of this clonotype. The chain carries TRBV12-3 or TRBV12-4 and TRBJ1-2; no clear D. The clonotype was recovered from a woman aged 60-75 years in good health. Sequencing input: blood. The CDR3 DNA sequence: TGTGCCAGCAGCCAGACATATCGGGATGGCTACACCTTC. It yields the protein CASSQTYRDGYTF.